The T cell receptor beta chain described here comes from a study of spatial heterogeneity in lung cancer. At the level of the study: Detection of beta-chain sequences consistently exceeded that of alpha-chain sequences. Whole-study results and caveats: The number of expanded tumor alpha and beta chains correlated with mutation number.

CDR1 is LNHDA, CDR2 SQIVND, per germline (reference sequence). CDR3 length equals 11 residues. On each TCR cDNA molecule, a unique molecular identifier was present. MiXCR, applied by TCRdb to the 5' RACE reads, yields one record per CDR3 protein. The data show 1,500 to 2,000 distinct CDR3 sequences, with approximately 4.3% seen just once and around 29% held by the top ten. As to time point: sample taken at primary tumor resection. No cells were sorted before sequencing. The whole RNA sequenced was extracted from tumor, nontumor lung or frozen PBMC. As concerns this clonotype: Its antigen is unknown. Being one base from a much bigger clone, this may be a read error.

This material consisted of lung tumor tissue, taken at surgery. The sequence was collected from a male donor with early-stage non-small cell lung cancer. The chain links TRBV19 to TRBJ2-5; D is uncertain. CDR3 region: CTSSFQETQYF. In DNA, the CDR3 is TGTACCAGTAGTTTCCAAGAGACCCAGTACTTC.